A selection of T cell receptor beta chains follows, all from one sample in a study of OX40 agonist ivuxolimab in advanced cancers. The table came from immunoSEQ multiplex PCR; TCRdb's copy has only in-frame clones and leaves some out. This sample carries around 140,000 clones, approximately 90% of them seen once, and the ten largest clones take 0.9% to 1.2%. Sequencing was performed on CD4+ or CD8+ T cells sorted from blood, taken in a trial of the OX40 agonist ivuxolimab. These receptors came from an adult with an advanced solid tumor such as melanoma, head and neck, liver or kidney cancer. The CDR3 runs from the conserved cysteine through the conserved F or W. A D gene is named only where the DNA matches it firmly. Size is omitted from some rows. Given values are once, few, many or a class for expanded clones.

D: -; J: TRBJ2-3; size: -; length: 18; V: TRBV4-3; DNA: TGCGCCAGCAGCCAAAGAGTCCACGGGTGGGCTAGCACAGATACGCAGTATTTT; CDR3: CASSQRVHGWASTDTQYF
D: -; J: TRBJ1-4; size: -; length: 14; V: TRBV11-3; DNA: TGTGCCAGCAGCTTGAGGGCAGGTGGTGAAAAACTGTTTTTT; CDR3: CASSLRAGGEKLFF
D: -; J: TRBJ2-7; size: -; length: 13; V: TRBV4-1; DNA: TGCGCCAGCAGCCAAGGAGGTGAGCGTGAGCAGTACTTC; CDR3: CASSQGGEREQYF
D: -; J: TRBJ2-4; size: -; length: 19; V: TRBV6-1; DNA: TGTGCCAGCAGTGAGTCTCCGGACATTCACATCCTAGCCAAAAACATTCAGTACTTC; CDR3: CASSESPDIHILAKNIQYF
D: -; J: TRBJ2-1; size: -; length: 15; V: TRBV6-1; DNA: TGTGCCAGCAGTGAGACAGATAGCTCCTACAATGAGCAGTTCTTC; CDR3: CASSETDSSYNEQFF
D: TRBD1; J: TRBJ1-2; size: -; length: 15; V: TRBV28; DNA: TGTGCCAGCAGTCCGAGGACAGGGGTCGACTATGGCTACACCTTC; CDR3: CASSPRTGVDYGYTF
D: -; J: TRBJ2-1; size: -; length: 16; V: TRBV28; DNA: TGTGCCAGCAGTTCCCAGGGGAGTAGAACGATAAATGAGCAGTTCTTC; CDR3: CASSSQGSRTINEQFF
D: -; J: TRBJ1-2; size: once; length: 12; V: TRBV29-1; DNA: TGCAGCGTTGGTGCGGGGGTTAGGGGCTACACCTTC; CDR3: CSVGAGVRGYTF
D: TRBD2; J: TRBJ2-3; size: -; length: 15; V: TRBV9; DNA: TGTGCCAGCAGCACCCCTAGCGGATCTACAGATACGCAGTATTTT; CDR3: CASSTPSGSTDTQYF
D: TRBD1; J: TRBJ2-7; size: -; length: 14; V: TRBV2; DNA: TGTGCCAGCAATTGGGACAGGGGGACCTACGAGCAGTACTTC; CDR3: CASNWDRGTYEQYF
D: TRBD1; J: TRBJ2-2; size: -; length: 14; V: TRBV6-5; DNA: TGTGCCAGCAGGGACAGGGTGAGCACCGGGGAGCTGTTTTTT; CDR3: CASRDRVSTGELFF
D: TRBD2; J: TRBJ2-3; size: -; length: 15; V: TRBV29-1; DNA: TGCAGCGTTGTGAGGGCTAGCGGGACTACAGATACGCAGTATTTT; CDR3: CSVVRASGTTDTQYF
D: -; J: TRBJ1-2; size: -; length: 13; V: TRBV6-1; DNA: TGTGCCAGCAGTGACAACTCTAACTATGGCTACACCTTC; CDR3: CASSDNSNYGYTF
D: -; J: TRBJ2-1; size: -; length: 15; V: TRBV5-6; DNA: TGTGCCAGCACCCAATCCCCTCAGGGGCACAATGAGCAGTTCTTC; CDR3: CASTQSPQGHNEQFF
D: -; J: TRBJ1-2; size: -; length: 13; V: TRBV2; DNA: TGTGCCAGCAGATCCGGGGGCGTAATCTCTCACACCTTC; CDR3: CASRSGGVISHTF
D: TRBD1; J: TRBJ2-3; size: -; length: 14; V: TRBV2; DNA: TGTGCCAGCAGCTGGACAGGGGCAACAGATACGCAGTATTTT; CDR3: CASSWTGATDTQYF
D: -; J: TRBJ1-2; size: -; length: 13; V: TRBV11-3; DNA: TGTGCCAGCAGCCGGAACCCCGACGGGGGCTACACCTTC; CDR3: CASSRNPDGGYTF
D: -; J: TRBJ2-2; size: -; length: 12; V: TRBV4-1; DNA: TGCGCCAGCAGCCAAGGAGATTGGGAGCTGTTTTTT; CDR3: CASSQGDWELFF